Following are 12 T cell receptor beta chains from one sample sequenced in a study of response to subunit inactivated influenza vaccine. TCRdb analysed the RT-PCR reads with MiXCR anew, one entry per CDR3 protein. The sample yields some 500,000 distinct CDR3 sequences, 13% seen once. Material: PBMCs from blood, obtained roughly 45 days after vaccination. All receptors come from a man in his fifties who received an inactivated influenza vaccine.

In this sample, this clonotype turned up a few times. V gene TRBV27 combines with J gene TRBJ1-5; a possible D gene is TRBD1 (5 bases). V was cut by 3 bases and J by 4 bases, with 13 bases left in between. This CDR3 contains 15 residues. CDR1 is MNHEY and CDR2 is SMNVEV in the germline V gene (reference sequence). CDR3: CASSFSGVLNQPQHF. The CDR3 nucleotides are TGTGCCAGCAGTTTTTCGGGGGTCTTAAATCAGCCCCAGCATTTT.

The J gene is TRBJ2-7, the V gene TRBV28; D gene unclear. V lost 1 base and J lost 5, with 6 bases in between. The germline V gene encodes CDR1 MDHEN and CDR2 SYDVKM. The CDR3 consists of 12 residues. The CDR3 DNA is TGTGCCAGCAGTTTATCTTGGAACGAGCAGTACTTC. Its translation: CASSLSWNEQYF.

This clonotype was counted a few times. This rearrangement joins TRBV7-9 to TRBJ1-2, with a possible D match to TRBD1 (6 bases). The germline V and J ends were trimmed by 5 bases and 8 bases, with 18 bases remaining between them. Looked up from germline, CDR1 is SEHNR and CDR2 is FQNEAQ (reference sequence). This CDR3 has 14 residues. CDR3 nucleotide sequence: TGTGCCAGCAGCCCATCTGGACAGACCAGGGGCTACACCTTC. Protein product: CASSPSGQTRGYTF.

The chain has TRBV10-3 and TRBJ1-1; D possibly corresponds to TRBD1 (6 bases). The CDR3 is 19 residues long. Germline V gene data show CDR1 as ENHRY and CDR2 as SYGVKD. V gave up 8 bases and J gave up 6 bases, with 34 bases separating them. Here the CDR3 DNA reads TGTGCCATCTGTTTAAGAAGATTCCTCGGTGCCCACAGGGTCGCTGAAGCTTTCTTT. It yields the protein CAICLRRFLGAHRVAEAFF.

This rearrangement joins TRBV10-3 to TRBJ2-7; D unresolved. Trimming shortened V by 7 bases and J by 7 bases, and 11 bases separated the two germline ends. The CDR3 contains 11 residues. The germline V gene encodes CDR1 ENHRY and CDR2 SYGVKD. The CDR3 bases are TGTGCCATCACGGACGGAGCGGAGCAGTACTTC. It encodes CAITDGAEQYF.

This clonotype was detected only a few times. The gene calls are TRBV24-1 and TRBJ2-3, with 9 nucleotides matching TRBD1. The CDR3 is 14 amino acids. Germline V gives CDR1 KGHDR, CDR2 SFDVKD. Trimming removed 4 bases from V and 7 bases from J; junction bases left unmatched: 5. CDR3 amino acids: CATSDQQGANTQYF. The CDR3 DNA reads as TGTGCCACCAGTGACCAACAGGGGGCAAATACGCAGTATTTT.

This clonotype was counted between two and nine times. The chain recombines TRBV6-2 or TRBV6-3 with TRBJ2-7; D remains ambiguous. V was trimmed by 4 bases and J by 0 bases, leaving 13 bases between them. Germline V gene sequence: CDR1 MNHEY, CDR2 SVGEGT. CDR3 length equals 15 residues. CDR3 amino acids: CASSSPHRSSYEQYF. The DNA for the CDR3 is TGTGCCAGCAGTTCCCCCCATAGGAGCTCCTACGAGCAGTACTTC.

The count of this clonotype is one. This chain connects TRBV12-3 or TRBV12-4 to TRBJ2-6, with 8 bases fitting TRBD1. The CDR3 has 19 residues. After removal of 6 bases from V and 3 bases from J, the junction contained 16 bases not matched to a gene. This CDR3 is CASRFGDRFSPGGANVLTF. The CDR3 DNA is TGTGCCAGCAGGTTCGGGGACAGGTTCTCCCCAGGTGGGGCCAACGTCCTGACTTTC.

This clonotype has ten or more counts. The chain carries TRBV6-2 or TRBV6-3 and TRBJ2-1, with TRBD1 matching over 12 bases. The V segment lost 7 bases and the J segment 4 bases; nucleotides outside the gene matches: 5. CDR3 length equals 15 residues. Germline assignment: CDR1 MNHEY and CDR2 SVGEGT. In nucleotides, the CDR3 is TGTGCCAGCACACCGGGACAGGGGGCTTACAATGAGCAGTTCTTC. It encodes CASTPGQGAYNEQFF.

CDR3 DNA sequence: TGCGCCAGCAGCTTGGACCCCGGGAGCTCCTACAATGAGCAGTTCTTC. The encoded protein is CASSLDPGSSYNEQFF. This chain joins TRBV5-1 and TRBJ2-1; D may be TRBD2 (6 bases). This CDR3 has 16 residues. Germline V lookup: CDR1 SGHRS, CDR2 YFSETQ. V lost 0 bases, J lost 0 bases, and 10 bases lay in between.

This chain uses TRBV3-1 with TRBJ2-7; 8 bases align to TRBD2. V was clipped by 2 bases and J by 7 bases; unmatched bases: 4. This CDR3 is built from 13 residues. Germline values: CDR1 LGHDT, CDR2 YNNKEL (reference sequence). The CDR3 protein is CASSQRAGVEQYF. DNA of the CDR3: TGTGCCAGCAGCCAAAGAGCGGGGGTTGAGCAGTACTTC.

This clonotype was counted between two and nine times. This chain joins TRBV5-1 and TRBJ2-7; D may be TRBD2 (5 bases). CDR1 is SGHRS, CDR2 YFSETQ, per germline. V shed 0 bases and J shed 2 bases, with 12 bases lying between them. The CDR3 has 15 residues. CDR3 residues: CASSLDRGVPYEQYF. In DNA form, the CDR3 reads TGCGCCAGCAGCTTGGATCGGGGAGTTCCCTACGAGCAGTACTTC.